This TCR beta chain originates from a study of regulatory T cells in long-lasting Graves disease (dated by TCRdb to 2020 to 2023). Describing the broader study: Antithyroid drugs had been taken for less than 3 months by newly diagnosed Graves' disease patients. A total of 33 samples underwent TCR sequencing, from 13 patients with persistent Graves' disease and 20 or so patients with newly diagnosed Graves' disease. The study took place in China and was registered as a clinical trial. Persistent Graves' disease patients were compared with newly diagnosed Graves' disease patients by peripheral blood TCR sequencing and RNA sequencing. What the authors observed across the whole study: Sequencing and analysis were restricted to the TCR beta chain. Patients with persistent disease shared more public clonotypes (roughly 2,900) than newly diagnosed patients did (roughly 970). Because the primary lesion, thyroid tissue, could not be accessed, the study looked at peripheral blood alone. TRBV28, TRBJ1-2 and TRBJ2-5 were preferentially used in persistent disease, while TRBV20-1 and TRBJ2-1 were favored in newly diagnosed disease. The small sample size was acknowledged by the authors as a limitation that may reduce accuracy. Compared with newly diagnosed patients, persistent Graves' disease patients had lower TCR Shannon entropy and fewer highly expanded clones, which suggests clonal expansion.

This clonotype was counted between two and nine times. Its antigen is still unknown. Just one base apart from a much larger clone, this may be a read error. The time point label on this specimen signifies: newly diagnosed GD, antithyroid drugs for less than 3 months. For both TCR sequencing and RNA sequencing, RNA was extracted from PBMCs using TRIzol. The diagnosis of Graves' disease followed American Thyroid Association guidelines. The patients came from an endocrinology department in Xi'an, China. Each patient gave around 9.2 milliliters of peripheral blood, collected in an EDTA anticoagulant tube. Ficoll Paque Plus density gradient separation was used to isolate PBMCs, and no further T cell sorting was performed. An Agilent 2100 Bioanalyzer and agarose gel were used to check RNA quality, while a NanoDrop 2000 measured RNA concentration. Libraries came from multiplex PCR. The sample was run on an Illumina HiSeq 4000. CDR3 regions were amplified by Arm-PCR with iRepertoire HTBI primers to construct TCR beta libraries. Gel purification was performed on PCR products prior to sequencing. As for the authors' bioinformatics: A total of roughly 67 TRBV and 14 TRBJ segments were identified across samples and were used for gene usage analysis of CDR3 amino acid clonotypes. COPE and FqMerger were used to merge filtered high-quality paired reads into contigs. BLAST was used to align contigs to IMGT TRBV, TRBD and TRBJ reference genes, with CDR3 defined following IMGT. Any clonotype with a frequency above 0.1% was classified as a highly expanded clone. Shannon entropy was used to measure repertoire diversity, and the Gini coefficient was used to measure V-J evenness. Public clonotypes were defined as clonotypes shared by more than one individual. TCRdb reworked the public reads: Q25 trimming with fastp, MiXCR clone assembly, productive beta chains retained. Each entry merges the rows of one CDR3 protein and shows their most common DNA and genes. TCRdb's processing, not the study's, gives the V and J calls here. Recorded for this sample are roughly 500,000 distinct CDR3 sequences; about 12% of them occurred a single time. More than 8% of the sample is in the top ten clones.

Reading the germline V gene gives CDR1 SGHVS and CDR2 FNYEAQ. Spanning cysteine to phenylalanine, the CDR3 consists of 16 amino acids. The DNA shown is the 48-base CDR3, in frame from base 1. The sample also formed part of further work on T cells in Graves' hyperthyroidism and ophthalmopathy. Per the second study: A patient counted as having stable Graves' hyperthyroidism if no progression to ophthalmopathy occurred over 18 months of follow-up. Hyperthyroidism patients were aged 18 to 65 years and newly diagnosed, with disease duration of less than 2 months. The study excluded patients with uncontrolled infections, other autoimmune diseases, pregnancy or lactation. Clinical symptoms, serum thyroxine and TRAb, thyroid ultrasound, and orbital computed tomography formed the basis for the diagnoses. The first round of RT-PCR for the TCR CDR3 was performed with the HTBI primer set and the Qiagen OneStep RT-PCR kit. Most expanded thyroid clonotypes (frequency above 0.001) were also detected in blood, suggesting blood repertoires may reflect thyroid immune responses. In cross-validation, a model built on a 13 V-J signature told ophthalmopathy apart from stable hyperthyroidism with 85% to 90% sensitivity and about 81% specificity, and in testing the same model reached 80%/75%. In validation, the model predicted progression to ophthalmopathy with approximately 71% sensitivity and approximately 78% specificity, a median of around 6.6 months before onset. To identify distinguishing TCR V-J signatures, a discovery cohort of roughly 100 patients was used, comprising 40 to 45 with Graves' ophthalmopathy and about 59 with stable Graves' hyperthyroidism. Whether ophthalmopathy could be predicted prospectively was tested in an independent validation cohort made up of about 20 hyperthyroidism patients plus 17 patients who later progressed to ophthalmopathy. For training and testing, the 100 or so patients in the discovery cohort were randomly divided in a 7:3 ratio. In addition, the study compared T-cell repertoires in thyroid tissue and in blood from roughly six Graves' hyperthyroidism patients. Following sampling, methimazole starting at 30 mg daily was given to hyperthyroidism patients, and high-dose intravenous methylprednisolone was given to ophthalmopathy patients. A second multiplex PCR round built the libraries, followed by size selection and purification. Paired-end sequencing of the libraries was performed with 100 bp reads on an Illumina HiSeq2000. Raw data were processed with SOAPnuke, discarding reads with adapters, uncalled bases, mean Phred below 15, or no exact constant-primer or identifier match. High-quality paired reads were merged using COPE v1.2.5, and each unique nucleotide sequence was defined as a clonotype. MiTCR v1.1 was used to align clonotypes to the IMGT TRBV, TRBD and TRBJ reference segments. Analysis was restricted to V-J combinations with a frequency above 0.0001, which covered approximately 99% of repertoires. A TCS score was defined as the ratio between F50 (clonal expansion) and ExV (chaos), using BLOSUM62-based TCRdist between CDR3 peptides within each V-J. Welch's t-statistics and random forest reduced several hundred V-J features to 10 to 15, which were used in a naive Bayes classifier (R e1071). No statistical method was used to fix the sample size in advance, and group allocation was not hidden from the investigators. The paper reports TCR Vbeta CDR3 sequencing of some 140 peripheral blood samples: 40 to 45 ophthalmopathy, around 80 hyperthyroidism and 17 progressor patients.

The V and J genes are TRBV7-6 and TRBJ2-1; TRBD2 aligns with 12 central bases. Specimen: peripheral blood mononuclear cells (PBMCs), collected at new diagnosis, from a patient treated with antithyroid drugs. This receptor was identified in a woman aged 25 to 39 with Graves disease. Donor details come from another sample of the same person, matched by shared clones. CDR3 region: CAGSGLAGQRGNEQFF. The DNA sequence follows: TGTGCCGGCAGTGGACTAGCGGGACAGCGGGGCAATGAGCAGTTCTTC.